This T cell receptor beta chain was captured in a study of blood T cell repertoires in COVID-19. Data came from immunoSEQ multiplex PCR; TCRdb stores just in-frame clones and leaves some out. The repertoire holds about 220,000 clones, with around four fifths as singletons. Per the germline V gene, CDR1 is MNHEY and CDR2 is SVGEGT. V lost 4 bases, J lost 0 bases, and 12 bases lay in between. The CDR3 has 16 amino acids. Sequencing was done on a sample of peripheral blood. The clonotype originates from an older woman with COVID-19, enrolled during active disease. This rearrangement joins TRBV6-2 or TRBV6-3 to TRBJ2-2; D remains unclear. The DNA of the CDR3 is TGTGCCAGCAGTTCCCCGGTGACAACGAACACCGGGGAGCTGTTTTTT. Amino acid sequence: CASSSPVTTNTGELFF.